Listed below are T cell receptor beta chains from one sample, sequenced in a study of beta chain features in type 1 diabetes. Only in-frame clones appear in the TCRdb table, and some are missing; sequencing was by immunoSEQ multiplex PCR. The table includes about 150,000 clones, roughly 10% detected once. The sequencing input was central memory CD4+ T cells from blood. Receptors originate from a man in his late teens or twenties in good health. The CDR3 runs from the conserved cysteine through the conserved F or W. D genes are given only for firm matches. Clone size is not always given. Where it is, it says once, few, many or a class for expanded clones.

j_call,v_call,clone_size,d_call,cdr3_length,cdr3_aa,cdr3_nt
TRBJ2-4,TRBV2,-,-,17,CASSPQAAGLAGNIQYF,TGTGCCAGCAGTCCACAAGCAGCCGGTCTAGCTGGGAACATTCAGTACTTC
TRBJ2-1,TRBV27,-,TRBD2,15,CASSLSRTSRNEQFF,TGTGCCAGCAGTTTATCCCGGACTAGCAGGAATGAGCAGTTCTTC
TRBJ1-6,TRBV11-2,-,-,15,CASSRDHGPKLPLHF,TGTGCCAGCAGCCGGGACCACGGGCCTAAATTGCCCCTCCACTTT
TRBJ2-7,TRBV18,-,-,15,CASSPGAEGSHEQYF,TGTGCCAGCTCACCAGGAGCGGAGGGGTCCCACGAGCAGTACTTC
TRBJ2-1,TRBV23-1,many,TRBD2,14,CASSRRGTRYEQFF,TGCGCCAGCAGTCGCCGGGGGACTAGGTACGAGCAGTTCTTC
TRBJ2-2,TRBV25-1,-,-,15,CASRGRGQGTGELFF,TGTGCCAGCAGAGGGCGCGGTCAGGGCACCGGGGAGCTGTTTTTT
TRBJ1-2,TRBV29-1,few,-,14,CSVGVSGVNYGYTF,TGCAGCGTTGGGGTATCGGGGGTTAACTATGGCTACACCTTC
TRBJ1-1,TRBV7-9,-,TRBD1,14,CASSLEGQGASAFF,TGTGCCAGCAGCTTAGAGGGACAGGGGGCTTCAGCTTTCTTT
TRBJ2-1,TRBV7-3,few,TRBD2,15,CASSPGTSEYNEQFF,TGTGCCAGCAGCCCAGGGACTAGCGAATACAATGAGCAGTTCTTC
TRBJ2-4,TRBV7-2,-,-,14,CASSLQGAKNIQYF,TGTGCCAGCAGCTTACAGGGGGCCAAAAACATTCAGTACTTC
TRBJ2-2,TRBV29-1,few,TRBD1,15,CSVGRGQEFTGELFF,TGCAGCGTGGGCCGGGGACAGGAGTTCACCGGGGAGCTGTTTTTT
TRBJ1-1,TRBV6-1,few,-,13,CASRGTVSTEAFF,TGTGCCAGCAGGGGGACGGTAAGCACTGAAGCTTTCTTT
TRBJ1-1,TRBV5-1,-,-,12,CASSLGTTEAFF,TGCGCCAGCAGCTTGGGGACGACTGAAGCTTTCTTT
TRBJ2-1,TRBV9,few,-,14,CASSAQPTGYEQFF,TGTGCCAGCAGCGCCCAACCTACAGGGTATGAGCAGTTCTTC
TRBJ2-3,TRBV4-2,few,TRBD2,19,CASSQDYTSGSSSTDTQYF,TGTGCCAGCAGCCAAGACTATACTAGCGGCTCATCTAGCACAGATACGCAGTATTTT
TRBJ2-3,TRBV10-3,-,TRBD2,14,CATQTSGGAEAQYF,TGTGCCACGCAGACTAGCGGGGGGGCCGAGGCGCAGTATTTT
TRBJ2-2,TRBV11-2,-,TRBD2,16,CASSLVLRGVTGELFF,TGTGCCAGCAGCTTAGTTCTGCGGGGGGTCACCGGGGAGCTGTTTTTT
TRBJ2-5,TRBV28,-,-,13,CASQGLERETQYF,TGTGCCTCTCAGGGGTTGGAAAGAGAGACCCAGTACTTC
TRBJ2-1,TRBV4-3,-,-,14,CASSQLGTYNEQFF,TGCGCCAGCAGCCAATTGGGGACTTACAATGAGCAGTTCTTC
TRBJ2-1,TRBV5-4,-,TRBD2,15,CALTSGGNSYNEQFF,TGTGCCCTGACTAGCGGGGGGAACTCCTACAATGAGCAGTTCTTC
TRBJ2-5,TRBV28,-,TRBD2,14,CASSSGLAEETQYF,TGTGCCAGCAGTTCCGGACTAGCGGAAGAGACCCAGTACTTC
TRBJ1-3,TRBV7-9,-,TRBD1,14,CASSLGQGRNTIYF,TGTGCCAGCAGCTTGGGACAGGGAAGAAACACCATATATTTT